This is a list of T cell receptor beta chains from one sample in a study of blood T cell repertoires in COVID-19. Only in-frame clones appear in the TCRdb table, and some are missing; sequencing was by immunoSEQ multiplex PCR. The data show about 300,000 clones, approximately 86% seen once. The sample comprised peripheral blood. The receptors were sampled from a man aged 65 to 85 with acute or convalescent COVID-19. Both conserved end residues are part of each CDR3. D genes are given only for firm matches.

-	TRBV24-1	TRBJ1-4	TGTGCCACCAGTGATTCTAGGCCGGGGGTTAATGAAAAACTGTTTTTT	CATSDSRPGVNEKLFF
-	TRBV6-1	TRBJ2-7	TGTGCCAGCAGTGAAAGCGGACGCTCCTACGAGCAGTACTTC	CASSESGRSYEQYF
-	TRBV29-1	TRBJ1-1	TGCAGCGTTGCTATGACAGATAACACTGAAGCTTTCTTT	CSVAMTDNTEAFF
-	TRBV30	TRBJ1-5	TGTGCCTGGAGTGTACGACAGTTTAATCAGCCCCAGCATTTT	CAWSVRQFNQPQHF
TRBD2	TRBV27	TRBJ2-5	TGTGCCAGCAGTTCAATCCTAGCGGGGGGGCGAGAGACCCAGTACTTC	CASSSILAGGRETQYF
-	TRBV5-4	TRBJ1-5	TGTGCCAGCAGCTTACAGGGAACCAATCAGCCCCAGCATTTT	CASSLQGTNQPQHF
-	TRBV4-1	TRBJ2-7	TGCGCCAGCAGCCAAGATCGAGTCGGCTACGAGCAGTACTTC	CASSQDRVGYEQYF
TRBD2	TRBV19	TRBJ2-1	TGTGCCAGTAGTATAACTAGCGGGACGGAGGGGTACAATGAGCAGTTCTTC	CASSITSGTEGYNEQFF
-	TRBV29-1	TRBJ1-2	TGCAGCGTTGAGGCAGGGCGGCGCTATGGCTACACCTTC	CSVEAGRRYGYTF
-	TRBV6-4	TRBJ1-1	TGTGCCAGCAGTGATGGGCACAAGAACACTGAAGCTTTCTTT	CASSDGHKNTEAFF